The source of this T cell receptor (beta chain) is a study of blood T cell repertoires in COVID-19. At the level of the study: Donors in the United States, Italy and Spain gave samples during acute or convalescent COVID-19.

Original processing methods: Reference gene primers were amplified, and this amplification served to estimate nucleated cell counts. TCRdb keeps only in-frame clones here, not all; method: immunoSEQ multiplex PCR. That table supplies the V and J calls and clone size; D and trimming were determined from the DNA. The repertoire holds 200,000 to 250,000 clones, with around 84% as singletons. Germline values: CDR1 SGHNT, CDR2 YENEEA. Trimming took off 5 bases at V and 0 bases at J, with 7 bases between the two ends. The CDR3 covers 13 residues. The sample consisted of peripheral blood. The V call is TRBV11-3, the J call TRBJ1-2, with a tentative D call TRBD1 (5 bases). This receptor was obtained from an elderly woman with active or convalescent COVID-19. The CDR3 protein is CASSQGSNYGYTF. The CDR3 nucleotides read TGTGCCAGCAGCCAGGGATCTAACTATGGCTACACCTTC.